This TCR beta chain originates from a study of shared clonotypes between healthy human individuals. Subsets obtained from CD4+ cells comprised CD45RA+ naive and CD45RA-negative memory cells. At the deep level, the assay was run. An even split of each subset's genomic DNA across several immunoSEQ plates was performed. Some clones are missing from TCRdb's copy, which holds only in-frame ones; the method was immunoSEQ multiplex PCR. The sample comprises 650,000 to 800,000 clones, about two thirds of which are singletons, and under 2% rests with the top ten. Germline CDR1 and CDR2: LNHNV and YYDKDF (reference sequence). Trimming left V 0 bases short and J 2 bases short, with 10 bases between. The CDR3 totals 15 residues.

The V gene is TRBV15, the J gene TRBJ1-1, with a weak D call TRBD1 (5 bases). This TCR came from a woman between 25 and 40 years old in good health. Input material: memory CD4+ T cells sorted from blood. As for subset: CD45RA-negative fraction. The CDR3 loop reads CATSRDSTGNTEAFF. The CDR3 nucleotides are TGTGCCACCAGCAGAGACAGCACAGGTAACACTGAAGCTTTCTTT.